This is a list of T cell receptor beta chains from one sample in a study of T cells in Graves' hyperthyroidism and ophthalmopathy. MiXCR, applied by TCRdb to the multiplex PCR reads, yields one record per CDR3 protein. The table lists a few hundred thousand distinct CDR3 sequences, roughly an eighth of them singletons. The sequenced material came from blood. These receptors all come from a woman between 40 and 55 years old with Graves' ophthalmopathy. CDR3s include the opening cysteine and the closing phenylalanine or tryptophan. The D gene is left open where the match is weak. Rows give clone size only sometimes, using once, few, many, or a class for an expanded clone.

>many|TRBV12-3/TRBV12-4|TRBJ1-1|-
TGTGCCAGCAGTCCGGGACTCGAAGCTTTCTTT
CASSPGLEAFF
>many|TRBV6-1|TRBJ1-2|-
TGTGCCAGCCACGACATTGGGGGCAGCCCCGCCAGAAGTGGCTACACCTTC
CASHDIGGSPARSGYTF
>many|TRBV5-5|TRBJ1-6|TRBD1
TGTGCCAGCACCAGGGACAGGGGCTCACCCCTCCACTTT
CASTRDRGSPLHF
>many|TRBV7-2|TRBJ2-7|-
TGTGCCAGCAGCTTACTCGCAATTAACTACGAGCAGTACTTC
CASSLLAINYEQYF
>few|TRBV5-1|TRBJ2-2|TRBD2
TGCGCCAGCAGCCGCTCTGGAGCGGGGGGTTCGAACACCGGGGAGCTGTTTTTT
CASSRSGAGGSNTGELFF
>few|TRBV2|TRBJ1-1|-
TGTGCCAGCAGTGAACGGTCAGGGGTGGATACTGAAGCTTTCTTT
CASSERSGVDTEAFF
>few|TRBV5-4|TRBJ2-7|TRBD2
TGTGCCAGCAGCTTGGAGAGCGGGGGGGTGGGGAAGCAGTACTTC
CASSLESGGVGKQYF
>many|TRBV12-3/TRBV12-4|TRBJ2-3|TRBD2
TGTGCCAGCCGGGGGGGGACTAGCACAGATACGCAGTATTTT
CASRGGTSTDTQYF
>many|TRBV28|TRBJ2-7|-
TGTGCCAGCAGTAAGCGGAGGAGCTCCTACGAGCAGTACTTC
CASSKRRSSYEQYF
>many|TRBV7-8|TRBJ2-3|TRBD1
TGTGCCAGCAGCCCCCTGGGGGTGGGACAGAGCACAGATACGCAGTATTTT
CASSPLGVGQSTDTQYF
>-|TRBV20-1|TRBJ2-5|-
TGCAGTGCTAGAGATGAATGGGGTGGAGGGATGAGTTCAGAGACCCAGTACTTC
CSARDEWGGGMSSETQYF
>-|TRBV29-1|TRBJ2-1|-
TGCAGCGCCCTAGGTGAGGCGGGGCCAAGCTCCTACAATGAGCAGTTCTTC
CSALGEAGPSSYNEQFF
>-|TRBV3-1|TRBJ2-7|TRBD1
TGTGCCAGCAGCGTGACAGGGTTGAACGAGCAGTACTTC
CASSVTGLNEQYF
>many|TRBV11-2|TRBJ2-1|TRBD2
TGTGCCAGCAGCCCCGGGACTAACTACAATGAGCAGTTCTTC
CASSPGTNYNEQFF
>many|TRBV28|TRBJ1-1|-
TGTGCCAGCAGTGCCGAGGGGACATACATGAACACTGAAGCTTTCTTT
CASSAEGTYMNTEAFF
>-|TRBV3-1|TRBJ1-3|-
TGTGCCAGCAGCCAGCGTGGTCGCTCTGGAAACACCATATATTTT
CASSQRGRSGNTIYF
>many|TRBV10-3|TRBJ2-1|-
TGTGCCATCAGTGGGCGGATTGGGCAGGCGTACAATGAGCAGTTCTTC
CAISGRIGQAYNEQFF
>many|TRBV2|TRBJ1-2|-
TGTGCCAGCAGTCGGGGTGGGGCGGATGGCTACACCTTC
CASSRGGADGYTF
>many|TRBV7-9|TRBJ2-7|-
TGTGCCAGCAGCTCTAAGATTAATTACGAGCAGTACTTC
CASSSKINYEQYF
>many|TRBV11-2|TRBJ2-3|-
TGTGCCAGCAGCCCTTTAGCCGATTATACCACAGATACGCAGTATTTT
CASSPLADYTTDTQYF